A selection of T cell receptor beta chains follows, all from one sample in a study of CD8 T cells in Susac syndrome. TCRdb recomputed calls from the immunoSEQ multiplex PCR reads with MiXCR, one row per CDR3 protein. The table records 150,000 to 200,000 distinct CDR3 sequences, 94% of them present only once. The sample was CD4+ T cells from PBMCs. The source is a human donor with Susac syndrome. CDR3s include the opening cysteine and the closing phenylalanine or tryptophan. A D gene is named only where the DNA matches it firmly. Only part of the rows carry a size: once, few, many, or a class if the clone is expanded.

>.|TRBD1|TRBV20-1|TRBJ2-5|13
TGCAGTGCTTATGCAGGGGGCGGGGAGACCCAGTACTTC
CSAYAGGGETQYF
>.|.|TRBV20-1|TRBJ2-1|11
TGCAGTACCCGGGACGTCGATGAGCAGTTCTTC
CSTRDVDEQFF
>.|.|TRBV10-3|TRBJ2-3|11
TGTGCCATCAGTGGCACAGATACGCAGTATTTT
CAISGTDTQYF
>.|.|TRBV5-4|TRBJ1-6|15
TGTGCCAGCAGCTTGGATGGCAGGGTCGGGTCACCCCTCCACTTT
CASSLDGRVGSPLHF
>.|.|TRBV30|TRBJ1-5|15
TGTGCCTGGAGTCAGGATTCCGGCCCAAACCAGCCCCAGCATTTT
CAWSQDSGPNQPQHF
>.|TRBD2|TRBV20-1|TRBJ2-1|15
TGCAGTGCTAGAGTGACCAGCGGGGGTTACAATGAGCAGTTCTTC
CSARVTSGGYNEQFF
>.|.|TRBV27|TRBJ2-7|13
TGTGCCAGCAGGCGGACAGGGAGGGACGAGCAGTACTTC
CASRRTGRDEQYF
>once|TRBD2|TRBV6-1|TRBJ2-3|13
TGTGCCCATGGGGAGGCGGCGGGGGGTACGCAGTATTTT
CAHGEAAGGTQYF
>.|TRBD1|TRBV29-1|TRBJ2-2|14
TGCAGCGTGGTAACAGGGGGCAACACCGGGGAGCTGTTTTTT
CSVVTGGNTGELFF
>.|.|TRBV7-3|TRBJ2-3|14
TGTGCCAGCAGTTCCAACTCCGGGGCAGATACGCAGTATTTT
CASSSNSGADTQYF
>.|.|TRBV29-1|TRBJ1-6|18
TGCAGCGTTGGACTTCTTAGGACGGGAGGCTCCTATAATTCACCCCTCCACTTT
CSVGLLRTGGSYNSPLHF
>.|.|TRBV5-4|TRBJ2-1|13
TGTGCCAGCAGCTTGGAGTCGAGCAATGAGCAGTTCTTC
CASSLESSNEQFF
>once|.|TRBV6-5|TRBJ1-6|17
TGTGCCAGCAGTTCTTCTTCCGACCAGGTGTATAATTCACCCCTCCACTTT
CASSSSSDQVYNSPLHF
>.|TRBD1|TRBV24-1|TRBJ2-3|18
TGTGCCACCAGTCCTCGTAGGGGACAGGGTTCCGGCACAGATACGCAGTATTTT
CATSPRRGQGSGTDTQYF
>.|.|TRBV7-9|TRBJ1-1|14
TGTGCCAGCACCCTCAGGGGAGGCGGCACTGAAGCTTTCTTT
CASTLRGGGTEAFF
>.|.|TRBV10-3|TRBJ2-2|14
TGTGCCATCCCCAGGGCCCCGAACACCGGGGAGCTGTTTTTT
CAIPRAPNTGELFF
>.|TRBD1|TRBV7-9|TRBJ1-1|12
TGTGCCAGTACAGGGGCGGGCACTGAAGCTTTCTTT
CASTGAGTEAFF
>.|.|TRBV6-1|TRBJ1-2|11
TGTGCCAGCAGTGAAGTTGGGGGCTACACCTTC
CASSEVGGYTF
>.|TRBD1|TRBV25-1|TRBJ2-7|15
TGTGCCAGCAGTGTCAGTTCGGACAGGTCCTACGAGCAGTACTTC
CASSVSSDRSYEQYF
>.|TRBD1|TRBV19|TRBJ2-3|13
TGTGCCAGTAGTATCAACAGGGGAGATACGCAGTATTTT
CASSINRGDTQYF
>.|TRBD1|TRBV25-1|TRBJ1-2|14
TGTGCCAGCAGTGCGACAGGGGGAATCTATGGCTACACCTTC
CASSATGGIYGYTF
>.|.|TRBV7-2|TRBJ2-7|13
TGTGCCAGCAGCTTAGTCGGCAAAGGCGAGCAGTACTTC
CASSLVGKGEQYF
>.|.|TRBV2|TRBJ1-6|11
TGTGCCAGCGAGTCCCCCTCACCCCTCCACTTT
CASESPSPLHF
>.|TRBD1|TRBV12-3/TRBV12-4|TRBJ1-4|15
TGTGCCAGCAGTCTAGGGGACCCAGGGGGCGAAAAACTGTTTTTT
CASSLGDPGGEKLFF
>.|.|TRBV9|TRBJ2-1|16
TGTGCCAGCAGCGTAGGTCAAGCTAGAGAATACAATGAGCAGTTCTTC
CASSVGQAREYNEQFF
>.|TRBD1|TRBV6-2/TRBV6-3|TRBJ2-2|18
TGTGCCAGCACAACCTTCGCCGGCAGGGGGCGTTTCTCCGGGGAGCTGTTTTTT
CASTTFAGRGRFSGELFF
>.|TRBD1|TRBV15|TRBJ2-7|15
TGTGCCACCAGCAGAGATCGACAGGGGGTTTACGAGCAGTACTTC
CATSRDRQGVYEQYF
>.|.|TRBV20-1|TRBJ1-4|12
TGCAGTGCTAGTCCCCTAAATGAAAAACTGTTTTTT
CSASPLNEKLFF
>.|.|TRBV7-2|TRBJ2-3|14
TGTGCCAGCAGCTTTATCCAGGGGACAGATACGCAGTATTTT
CASSFIQGTDTQYF
>.|.|TRBV19|TRBJ2-5|13
TGTGCCAGTAGTATGGACGGATGGGGGACCCAGTACTTC
CASSMDGWGTQYF
>.|.|TRBV25-1|TRBJ1-1|11
TGTGCCAGCAGGAGGGAGGTTGAAGCTTTCTTT
CASRREVEAFF
>.|.|TRBV12-5|TRBJ2-7|11
TGTGCTAGTGGTCGTACCTACGAGCAGTACTTC
CASGRTYEQYF
>.|TRBD1|TRBV2|TRBJ1-2|14
TGTGCCAGCAGGTGGACAGGGGCTAACTATGGCTACACCTTC
CASRWTGANYGYTF
>.|.|TRBV9|TRBJ2-7|14
TGTGCCAGCAGCGTAGGCAGGGGATCCTACGAGCAGTACTTC
CASSVGRGSYEQYF
>.|.|TRBV16|TRBJ1-5|16
TGTGCCAGCAGCCAATCTAGGGCCGGCTCAAATCAGCCCCAGCATTTT
CASSQSRAGSNQPQHF
>.|TRBD2|TRBV3-1|TRBJ2-3|15
TGTGCCAGCAGCCCGCGGGGGGGCCTAACAGATACGCAGTATTTT
CASSPRGGLTDTQYF
>.|.|TRBV4-2|TRBJ2-5|16
TGTGCCAGCAGCCAAGAATGGGGCTCCGAGCAAGAGACCCAGTACTTC
CASSQEWGSEQETQYF
>.|.|TRBV7-7|TRBJ2-5|15
TGTGCCAGCAGTTCGAACCTACACGACCAAGAGACCCAGTACTTC
CASSSNLHDQETQYF
>.|.|TRBV9|TRBJ1-3|13
TGTGCCAGCAGCGTGCTTGGGGGAAACACCATATATTTT
CASSVLGGNTIYF
>.|.|TRBV10-1|TRBJ2-5|16
TGCGCCAGCATTGGCCGGAGTTTGGACTGGGAAGAGACCCAGTACTTC
CASIGRSLDWEETQYF
>.|TRBD1|TRBV2|TRBJ2-4|21
TGTGCCAGCAGTGAAGGATTCTCGAGAAGGGACAGGGGAGTAGCCAAAAACATTCAGTACTTC
CASSEGFSRRDRGVAKNIQYF
>.|TRBD1|TRBV6-6|TRBJ2-4|14
TGTGCCAGCAGTCCACAGGGGGCATCAGACATTCAGTACTTC
CASSPQGASDIQYF
>.|TRBD1|TRBV14|TRBJ2-5|18
TGTGCCAGCAGCCAAGACCATCGAACAGGGGGACCCTGGGAGACCCAGTACTTC
CASSQDHRTGGPWETQYF
>.|TRBD2|TRBV10-3|TRBJ2-7|16
TGTGCCATCAGAGCTACTAGCGAGCCCTTCTCCTACGAGCAGTACTTC
CAIRATSEPFSYEQYF
>.|TRBD2|TRBV19|TRBJ2-1|15
TGTGCCAGTAGTAAACGACTAGCCCTGTACAATGAGCAGTTCTTC
CASSKRLALYNEQFF
>.|TRBD2|TRBV29-1|TRBJ2-3|15
TGCAGCGTTGAACCCGCCGGGGGGAACACAGATACGCAGTATTTT
CSVEPAGGNTDTQYF
>.|.|TRBV27|TRBJ2-3|12
TGTGCCAGCTCCCTTGGGACGGATACGCAGTATTTT
CASSLGTDTQYF
>.|.|TRBV6-5|TRBJ2-7|14
TGTGCCAGCGGAATAGCGTCAGTTGGGTACGAGCAGTACTTC
CASGIASVGYEQYF
>.|.|TRBV24-1|TRBJ2-5|14
TGTGCCACCAGTGATTCCCTACAACAAGAGACCCAGTACTTC
CATSDSLQQETQYF
>.|.|TRBV30|TRBJ2-7|14
TGTGCCTGGAGTGTTGGCGGGGTGTCCTACGAGCAGTACTTC
CAWSVGGVSYEQYF
>.|.|TRBV10-3|TRBJ2-7|14
TGTGCCATCAGTGAGGCCCGAGGGGACTACGAGCAGTACTTC
CAISEARGDYEQYF
>.|.|TRBV27|TRBJ2-1|14
TGTGCCAGCAGTACGACGGGAACCTACAATGAGCAGTTCTTC
CASSTTGTYNEQFF
>.|.|TRBV20-1|TRBJ1-3|13
TGCAGTGCTACGTGGGACGGTGGAAACACCATATATTTT
CSATWDGGNTIYF
>.|TRBD2|TRBV28|TRBJ2-5|16
TGTGCCAGCAGTTTGACTAGCGGGGGCCTCCGGGAGACCCAGTACTTC
CASSLTSGGLRETQYF